This entry lists 2 T cell receptor beta chains sequenced from one sample in a study of T cells in Graves' hyperthyroidism and ophthalmopathy. The investigators amplified TCR beta CDR3 regions from RNA transcripts. HTBI primers were the set used in a first-round RT-PCR of the TCR CDR3. One entry per CDR3 protein, called by TCRdb with MiXCR from the multiplex PCR reads. The table has hundreds of thousands of distinct CDR3 sequences, roughly 20% seen once. Specimen: blood. The receptors come from a man aged 25 to 45 with Graves' ophthalmopathy.

As to this clonotype: One base away lies a much larger clone, so this may be a sequencing read error. V and J are TRBV18 and TRBJ1-1; tentative D call: TRBD1 (5 bases). Germline V gene lookup returns CDR1 KGHSH and CDR2 LQKENI. The CDR3 has 13 amino acids. The CDR3 DNA reads TGTACCAGCTCACCCCGACAGCCCACTGAAGCTTTCTTT. This translates into CTSSPRQPTEAFF.

This chain connects TRBV6-1 to TRBJ2-5; D ambiguous. Trimming took 6 bases from V and 1 from J, leaving 15 bases between them. The CDR3 loop spans 15 amino acids. Germline V lookup: CDR1 MNHNS, CDR2 SASEGT. The CDR3 DNA reads as TGTGCCAGCAGGTCCGTCGAGCCAATCCAAGAGACCCAGTACTTC. Translating gives CASRSVEPIQETQYF.